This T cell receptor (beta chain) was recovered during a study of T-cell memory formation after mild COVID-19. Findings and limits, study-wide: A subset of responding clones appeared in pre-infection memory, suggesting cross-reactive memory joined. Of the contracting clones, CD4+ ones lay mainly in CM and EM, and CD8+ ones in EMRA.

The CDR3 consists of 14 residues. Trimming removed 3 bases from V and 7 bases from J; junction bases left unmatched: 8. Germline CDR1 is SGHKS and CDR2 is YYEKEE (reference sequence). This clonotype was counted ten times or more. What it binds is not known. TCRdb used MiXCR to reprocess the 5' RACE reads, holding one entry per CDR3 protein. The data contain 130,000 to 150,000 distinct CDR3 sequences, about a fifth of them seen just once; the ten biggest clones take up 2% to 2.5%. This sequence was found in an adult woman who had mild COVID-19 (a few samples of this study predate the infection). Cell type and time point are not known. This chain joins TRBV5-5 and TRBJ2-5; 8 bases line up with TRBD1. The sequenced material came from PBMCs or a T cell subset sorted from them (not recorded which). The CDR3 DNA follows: TGTGCCAGCAGCTGGACAGGGACCCCAGGGACCCAGTACTTC. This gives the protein CASSWTGTPGTQYF.